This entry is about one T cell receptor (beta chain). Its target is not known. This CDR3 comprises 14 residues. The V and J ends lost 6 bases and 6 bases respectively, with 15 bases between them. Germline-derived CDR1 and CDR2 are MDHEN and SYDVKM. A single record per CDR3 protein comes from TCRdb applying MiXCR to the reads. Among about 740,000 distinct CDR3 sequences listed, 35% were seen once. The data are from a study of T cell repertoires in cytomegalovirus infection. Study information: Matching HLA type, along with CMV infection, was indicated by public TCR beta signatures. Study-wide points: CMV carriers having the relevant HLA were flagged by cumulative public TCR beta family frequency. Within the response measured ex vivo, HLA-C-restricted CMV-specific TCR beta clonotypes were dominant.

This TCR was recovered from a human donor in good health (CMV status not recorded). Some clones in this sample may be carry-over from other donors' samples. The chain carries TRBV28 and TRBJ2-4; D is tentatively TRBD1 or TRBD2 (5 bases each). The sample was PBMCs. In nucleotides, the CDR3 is TGTGCCAGCAGGACTCCCACGAGGGGAAACATTCAGTACTTC. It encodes CASRTPTRGNIQYF.